These 15 T cell receptor beta chains share one sample of origin, sequenced in a study of blood T cell repertoires in COVID-19. Clones were sequenced by immunoSEQ multiplex PCR, and TCRdb holds only the in-frame ones, with some missing. The sample has about 170,000 clones; about 92% are singletons. The sequencing input was peripheral blood. These receptors were collected from a man younger than 45 with COVID-19, enrolled during active disease.

The chain combines TRBV27 with TRBJ1-1, with D hard to call. The CDR3 spans 13 residues. CDR1 is MNHEY, CDR2 SMNVEV, per germline (reference sequence). Trimming shortened V by 3 bases and J by 5 bases, and 10 bases separated the two germline ends. The DNA of the CDR3 is TGTGCCAGCAGTTTCCTCCGGGGTACTGAAGCTTTCTTT. It translates to CASSFLRGTEAFF.

The chain employs TRBV30 and TRBJ1-6; D is perhaps TRBD1 (5 bases). This CDR3 has 14 residues. The V end was cut by 5 bases, the J end by 7 bases, with 15 bases between. The germline V gene has CDR1 GTSNPN and CDR2 SVGIG (reference sequence). The CDR3 sequence is CAWGQGGLNSPLHF. In DNA, the CDR3 is TGTGCCTGGGGGCAGGGAGGATTGAATTCACCCCTCCACTTT. The variable domain in full, with the rest retrieved from reference TRBV30 and TRBJ1-6, is SQTIHQWPATLVQPVGSPLSLECTVEGTSNPNLYWYRQAAGRGLQLLFYSVGIGQISSEVPQNLSASRPQDRQFILSSKKLLLSDSGFYLCAWGQGGLNSPLHFGNGTRLTVT.

Turning to this clone: This sample includes further DNA sequences coding for the same CDR3. V gene TRBV11-3 combines with J gene TRBJ1-1; TRBD1 matches at 9 bases. Per the germline V gene, CDR1 is SGHNT and CDR2 is YENEEA. V shed 5 bases and J 4 bases; nucleotides not matched to a gene: 2. CDR3 size: 13 residues. The CDR3 coding sequence is TGTGCCAGCAGCCTGACAGGGGGCACTGAAGCTTTCTTT. It codes for CASSLTGGTEAFF. Drawing the rest from reference TRBV11-3 and TRBJ1-1, the complete variable domain is EAGVVQSPRYKIIEKKQPVAFWCNPISGHNTLYWYLQNLGQGPELLIRYENEEAVDDSQLPKDRFSAERLKGVDSTLKIQPAELGDSAVYLCASSLTGGTEAFFGQGTRLTVV.

This clone has just one count. This chain connects TRBV3-1 (or the pseudogene TRBV3-2) to TRBJ2-5; D uncertain. Trimming left V 8 bases short and J 5 bases short, with 6 bases between. This CDR3 comprises 10 residues. The germline CDR1 and CDR2 sequences are LGHDT and YNNKEL (reference sequence). The CDR3 spells CASARETQYF. CDR3 coding DNA: TGTGCCAGCGCTAGGGAGACCCAGTACTTC.

The chain combines TRBV19 with TRBJ1-3; possibly TRBD1 for D (5 bases). Germline values: CDR1 LNHDA, CDR2 SQIVND (reference sequence). The CDR3 length is 16 residues. V lost 7 bases to trimming and J lost 0 bases, with 16 bases between them. The CDR3 DNA sequence: TGTGCCAGTATGGCGCGACAGTACAGCTCTGGAAACACCATATATTTT. As protein: CASMARQYSSGNTIYF. Drawing the rest from reference TRBV19 and TRBJ1-3, the complete variable domain is DGGITQSPKYLFRKEGQNVTLSCEQNLNHDAMYWYRQDPGQGLRLIYYSQIVNDFQKGDIAEGYSVSREKKESFPLTVTSAQKNPTAFYLCASMARQYSSGNTIYFGEGSWLTVV.

The sample holds one count of this clone. The chain uses TRBV14 and TRBJ2-7, with 11 bases lining up with TRBD2. V was pared by 5 bases and J by 4 bases, with 4 bases of the junction left unmatched. From germline, CDR1 is SGHDN and CDR2 FVKESK. This CDR3 is built from 14 residues. The CDR3 is CASSYTSGGYEQYF. As DNA, the CDR3 is TGTGCCAGCAGCTATACTAGCGGGGGTTACGAGCAGTACTTC.

This clone has only a few counts. This chain links TRBV6-6 with TRBJ2-5; a possible D gene is TRBD2 (6 bases). Germline CDR1 reads MNHNY; CDR2 reads SVGAGI (reference sequence). The CDR3 length is 14 residues. V was shortened by 2 bases and J by 4 bases, with 11 bases between the two germline ends. As DNA, the CDR3 is TGTGCCAGCAGTTACGCGGGGTCGGGAGAGACCCAGTACTTC. This sequence encodes CASSYAGSGETQYF.

The V gene is TRBV7-2, the J gene TRBJ2-3; D unresolved. Trimming removed 0 bases at V and 5 bases at J, with 12 bases between. Germline loops: CDR1 SGHTA, CDR2 FQGNSA. This CDR3 spans 15 amino acids. The CDR3 sequence is CASSLALLPVDTQYF. The CDR3 DNA reads as TGTGCCAGCAGCTTAGCCCTCCTCCCGGTAGATACGCAGTATTTT.

V gene TRBV6-5 combines with J gene TRBJ2-7; a weak D match, TRBD2 (5 bases). Germline V CDR1 and CDR2: MNHEY, SVGAGI. The CDR3 length is 12 residues. V was shortened by 6 bases and J by 6 bases, with 12 bases between the two germline ends. CDR3 residues: CASSPGVGEQYF. The CDR3 DNA reads as TGTGCCAGCAGCCCCGGGGTCGGCGAGCAGTACTTC.

The chain employs TRBV14 and TRBJ1-2; 7 nucleotides match TRBD1. Germline assignment: CDR1 SGHDN and CDR2 FVKESK. This CDR3 has 16 residues. V was pared by 2 bases and J by 7 bases, with 13 bases of the junction left unmatched. Written as DNA, the CDR3 is TGTGCCAGCAGCCAATCTTTAAGACAGGGTTTCCCTGGCTACACCTTC. Protein: CASSQSLRQGFPGYTF. The full variable domain, its missing parts supplied by reference TRBV14 and TRBJ1-2, is EAGVTQFPSHSVIEKGQTVTLRCDPISGHDNLYWYRRVMGKEIKFLLHFVKESKQDESGMPNNRFLAERTGGTYSTLKVQPAELEDSGVYFCASSQSLRQGFPGYTFGSGTRLTVV.

This chain connects TRBV19 to TRBJ2-3; D possibly corresponds to TRBD1 (6 bases). Trimming left V 6 bases short and J 5 bases short, with 12 bases between. Germline loops: CDR1 LNHDA, CDR2 SQIVND (reference sequence). The CDR3 spans 13 residues. The CDR3 is CASRYRAVDTQYF. The DNA for the CDR3 is TGTGCCAGTAGATACAGGGCCGTAGATACGCAGTATTTT.

The V call is TRBV30, the J call TRBJ1-2; the D gene is possibly TRBD1 (5 bases). V was clipped by 0 bases and J by 3 bases, with 11 bases between them. This CDR3 spans 14 amino acids. Germline CDR1 reads GTSNPN; CDR2 reads SVGIG (reference sequence). CDR3 protein: CAWSVLREDYGYTF. DNA for the CDR3: TGTGCCTGGAGTGTACTCAGGGAGGACTATGGCTACACCTTC.

The chain employs TRBV6-5 and TRBJ1-2; no reliable D call. The germline V and J ends were trimmed by 5 bases and 0 bases, with 4 bases remaining between them. CDR3 length: 12 amino acids. Germline values: CDR1 MNHEY, CDR2 SVGAGI. This chain's CDR3 is CASSQSNYGYTF. CDR3 DNA sequence: TGTGCCAGCAGTCAATCTAACTATGGCTACACCTTC.

The chain combines TRBV7-3 with TRBJ2-1; TRBD2 matches at 9 bases. V shed 1 base and J 6 bases; nucleotides not matched to a gene: 4. The germline V gene encodes CDR1 SGHTA and CDR2 FQGTGA. The CDR3 spans 15 residues. The CDR3 here is CASSLMGTSSNEQFF. The CDR3, as DNA: TGTGCCAGCAGCTTAATGGGGACTAGCAGCAATGAGCAGTTCTTC.

This clone was seen once. This chain joins TRBV4-3 and TRBJ2-3, with a possible D match to TRBD1 (5 bases). Trimming pared 0 bases from V and 2 bases from J, leaving 9 bases between. This CDR3 has 15 residues. Germline V gene data show CDR1 as LGHNA and CDR2 as YSLEER. This chain's CDR3 is CASSQDQGYTDTQYF. CDR3 DNA: TGCGCCAGCAGCCAAGACCAGGGATACACAGATACGCAGTATTTT.